One and the same sample provided the 30 T cell receptor beta chains below, sequenced in a study of cytomegalovirus exposure and HLA in healthy donors. The protocol was immunoSEQ multiplex PCR, while the TCRdb copy is restricted to in-frame clones and leaves out a portion. Of roughly 130,000 clones in the sample, around 85% were seen once. Sequenced: PBMCs. The receptors originated from a man aged 18 to 35 in good health and CMV-seronegative.

This clone is a singleton in its sample. The chain combines TRBV2 with TRBJ1-1, with D maybe TRBD1 (5 bases). V was shortened by 4 bases and J by 1 base, with 10 bases between the two germline ends. Germline V gene data show CDR1 as SNHLY and CDR2 as FYNNEI. The CDR3 runs 14 residues. CDR3: CASSARDRNTEAFF. Here the CDR3 DNA reads TGTGCCAGCAGTGCGCGAGACAGGAACACTGAAGCTTTCTTT.

This sequence joins TRBV18 and TRBJ2-6, with TRBD1 as a possible D gene (5 bases). There are 20 residues in the CDR3. Trimming shortened V by 2 bases and J by 4 bases, and 24 bases separated the two germline ends. Germline loops: CDR1 KGHSH, CDR2 LQKENI. CDR3 DNA sequence: TGTGCCAGCTCACCAGCCCAACAGGTGCCCTCTGGGGCCGGGGCCAACGTCCTGACTTTC. Protein: CASSPAQQVPSGAGANVLTF.

The chain has TRBV30 and TRBJ1-4, with D hard to call. The germline gives CDR1 GTSNPN, CDR2 SVGIG (reference sequence). Trimming left V 5 bases short and J 3 bases short, with 13 bases between. The CDR3 consists of 14 residues. The DNA of the CDR3 is TGTGCCTGGGGAGGACGGGGATCTAATGAAAAACTGTTTTTT. Protein sequence: CAWGGRGSNEKLFF.

A few counts support this clone. This chain links TRBV6-1 with TRBJ2-5, with D possibly TRBD1 on 7 matching bases. The CDR3 spans 14 residues. CDR1 and CDR2 (germline): MNHNS, SASEGT. V was pared by 6 bases and J by 4 bases, with 15 bases between. The CDR3 DNA reads TGTGCCAGCAGCCTAAACAGGGGAGGAGAGACCCAGTACTTC. This sequence encodes CASSLNRGGETQYF.

By share of the sample, this clone is medium-sized. The V call is TRBV5-1, the J call TRBJ2-7; D remains unclear. CDR1 and CDR2 (germline): SGHRS, YFSETQ. CDR3 size: 11 residues. Trimming took 0 bases from V and 5 from J, leaving 3 bases between them. CDR3 in DNA: TGCGCCAGCAGCTTGGTAAACGAGCAGTACTTC. Encoded protein: CASSLVNEQYF. Together with reference TRBV5-1 and TRBJ2-7, the CDR3 gives the full variable domain: KAGVTQTPRYLIKTRGQQVTLSCSPISGHRSVSWYQQTPGQGLQFLFEYFSETQRNKGNFPGRFSGRQFSNSRSEMNVSTLELGDSALYLCASSLVNEQYFGPGTRLTVT.

The gene calls are TRBV27 and TRBJ2-7; 11 positions match TRBD2. The CDR3 spans 15 residues. The germline CDR1 and CDR2 sequences are MNHEY and SMNVEV (reference sequence). Losses at the gene ends were 6 bases for V and 3 bases for J; bases not matched to a gene: 7. DNA for the CDR3: TGTGCCAGCAGCCTTAGCGGGGGGGCTTTCTACGAGCAGTACTTC. Translated: CASSLSGGAFYEQYF.

The rearrangement joins TRBV7-2 to TRBJ2-1; 11 bases agree with TRBD2. Trimming took 5 bases from V and 4 from J; bases not matched to a gene: 4. Germline V gene lookup returns CDR1 SGHTA and CDR2 FQGNSA. The CDR3 length is 15 residues. CDR3 DNA sequence: TGTGCCAGCAGCCCCTCTAGCGGGAGGTACAATGAGCAGTTCTTC. Encoded protein: CASSPSSGRYNEQFF.

The genes are TRBV6-1 and TRBJ1-6; D not certain. The CDR3 runs to 15 residues. The ends were cut back, 1 base at V and 11 bases at J, with 15 bases in the middle. Looked up from germline, CDR1 is MNHNS and CDR2 is SASEGT. The CDR3 sequence is CASSEVAAVGPPLHF. DNA of the CDR3: TGTGCCAGCAGTGAAGTCGCGGCAGTCGGCCCACCCCTCCACTTT.

The V gene is TRBV10-2, the J gene TRBJ2-7; 13 bases are a match to TRBD2. V shed 2 bases, J shed 5 bases, and the junction held 3 bases outside the gene matches. Germline V gene data show CDR1 as WSHSY and CDR2 as SAAADI. CDR3 length: 15 residues. The CDR3 sequence: CASSEGLAGVHEQYF. For the CDR3, the DNA is TGCGCCAGCAGTGAGGGACTAGCGGGAGTGCACGAGCAGTACTTC.

This clone has a handful of counts. The chain has TRBV6-4 and TRBJ2-2; the match to TRBD2 covers 8 bases. Germline-derived CDR1 and CDR2 are MRHNA and SNTAGT. There are 16 residues in the CDR3. Trimming at V came to 0 bases and at J to 5 bases, leaving 5 bases not matched to a gene. CDR3 coding DNA: TGTGCCAGCAGTGACTCGACCGGGGGGGCGACCGGGGAGCTGTTTTTT. This sequence encodes CASSDSTGGATGELFF.

The chain is built from TRBV23-1 and TRBJ1-1; D ambiguous. TRBV23-1 is placed among ORFs of uncertain function. V lost 5 bases, J lost 1 base, and 5 bases lay in between. The CDR3 runs 12 residues. The CDR3 DNA sequence: TGCGCCAGCAGTTACTCGAACACTGAAGCTTTCTTT. This encodes CASSYSNTEAFF.

The chain joins TRBV30 to TRBJ2-3, with a weak D call TRBD2 (5 bases). V lost 4 bases to trimming and J lost 7 bases, with 24 bases between them. CDR1 and CDR2 from the germline V gene are GTSNPN and SVGIG (reference sequence). The CDR3 loop spans 16 amino acids. The CDR3 bases are TGTGCCTGGAAGAAAAATAAAGGACTCTCTAAATATACGCAGTATTTT. Translated: CAWKKNKGLSKYTQYF.

V gene TRBV18 combines with J gene TRBJ2-7, with D possibly matching TRBD1 (6 bases). CDR1 and CDR2 (germline): KGHSH, LQKENI. The CDR3 covers 14 residues. Between the trimmed V and J ends, which lost 2 bases and 6 bases, there was a span of 14 bases. The CDR3 protein is CASSPETGGVEQYF. In nucleotides, the CDR3 is TGTGCCAGCTCACCAGAGACAGGAGGCGTCGAGCAGTACTTC.

This chain uses TRBV6-4 with TRBJ1-5, with D perhaps matching TRBD1 (5 bases). This CDR3 has 13 amino acids. Trimming took off 5 bases at V and 4 bases at J, with 9 bases between the two ends. The germline CDR1 and CDR2 sequences are MRHNA and SNTAGT. The CDR3 loop is CASSIDSNQPQHF. Written as DNA, the CDR3 is TGTGCCAGCAGTATAGACAGTAATCAGCCCCAGCATTTT.

V gene TRBV10-3 combines with J gene TRBJ2-1; D not certain. The CDR3 extends over 13 amino acids. The V end was cut by 4 bases, the J end by 7 bases, with 11 bases between. Germline CDR1 is ENHRY and CDR2 is SYGVKD. The CDR3 is CAISVAEMNEQFF. CDR3 bases: TGTGCCATCAGTGTGGCAGAAATGAATGAGCAGTTCTTC.

The CDR3 spells CASSLAGDPGYTF. The CDR3 nucleotides are TGTGCCAGCAGCTTAGCCGGGGATCCGGGCTACACCTTC. V usage is TRBV7-2 and J usage is TRBJ1-2; no clear D gene. CDR3 length: 13 residues. Looked up from germline, CDR1 is SGHTA and CDR2 is FQGNSA. V was shortened by 0 bases and J by 8 bases, with 10 bases between the two germline ends.

V gene TRBV28 combines with J gene TRBJ1-4; 8 bases align to TRBD1. Germline V gives CDR1 MDHEN, CDR2 SYDVKM. V shed 7 bases and J 7 bases; nucleotides not matched to a gene: 8. The CDR3 length is 14 residues. CDR3 region: CASTSTGESEKLFF. CDR3 bases: TGTGCCAGCACCTCGACAGGGGAAAGTGAAAAACTGTTTTTT.

This sequence joins TRBV5-4 and TRBJ2-3; weak D call: TRBD2 (6 bases). Deletions cut 4 bases from V and 9 bases from J, with 21 bases between. Germline CDR1 SGHNT, CDR2 YYREEE (reference sequence). CDR3 length: 15 amino acids. CDR3 in DNA: TGTGCCAGCAGCCTCTCCGGGACTGCCACCGGCACGCAGTATTTT. Translated, it gives CASSLSGTATGTQYF.

The rearrangement joins TRBV7-2 to TRBJ2-7; 7 nucleotides line up with TRBD2. The CDR3 loop spans 17 amino acids. The V gene's germline CDR1 is SGHTA and CDR2 FQGNSA. The ends lost 1 base at V and 2 bases at J; junction bases unmatched: 11. CDR3 DNA sequence: TGTGCCAGCAGCTTAGTGGGAGGGCGCGGGGCCACCTACGAGCAGTACTTC. The encoded protein is CASSLVGGRGATYEQYF.

The rearrangement joins TRBV19 to TRBJ1-4; 8 bases line up with TRBD1. With 1 base clipped from V and 11 bases from J, the junction kept 6 bases outside the gene matches. CDR3 length: 14 residues. Germline V gives CDR1 LNHDA, CDR2 SQIVND (reference sequence). The CDR3 is CASSIGQGAYKLFF. The DNA of the CDR3 is TGTGCCAGTAGTATAGGGCAGGGGGCCTACAAACTGTTTTTT.

The chain is built from TRBV27 and TRBJ2-4; D is possibly TRBD1 (6 bases). In germline, CDR1 is MNHEY, CDR2 SMNVEV (reference sequence). V was pared by 1 base and J by 8 bases, with 9 bases between. The CDR3 has 13 residues. DNA of the CDR3: TGTGCCAGCAGTTTATTTCCAGGGGACATTCAGTACTTC. Amino acids: CASSLFPGDIQYF.

This clone turned up a few times. The chain has TRBV4-3 and TRBJ1-2; a weak D match, TRBD1 (6 bases). CDR3 length: 15 amino acids. V was pared by 0 bases and J by 2 bases, with 10 bases between. Germline V gene sequence: CDR1 LGHNA, CDR2 YSLEER. The CDR3 DNA reads as TGCGCCAGCAGCCAAGATTATGGACAGAACTATGGCTACACCTTC. This translates into CASSQDYGQNYGYTF.

On this clone: One end of the junction fails to match germline, which may point to a read error. The J gene is TRBJ2-2, the V gene TRBV2; D tentatively fits TRBD1 or TRBD2 (5 bases each). CDR1 and CDR2 (germline): SNHLY, FYNNEI. CDR3 length equals 14 residues. CDR3 region: CASGEGRRTGELFF. CDR3 in DNA: TGTGCCAGCGGTGAGGGGAGAAGGACCGGGGAGCTGTTTTTT.

This clone was found a few times. The genes are TRBV2 and TRBJ1-4, with TRBD1 as a possible D gene (5 bases). In germline, CDR1 is SNHLY, CDR2 FYNNEI. The V and J ends lost 7 bases and 0 bases respectively, with 12 bases between them. The CDR3 runs 15 residues. In DNA, the CDR3 is TGTGCCAGCATGCAGGGACTAGCAACTAATGAAAAACTGTTTTTT. Protein product: CASMQGLATNEKLFF.

The chain carries TRBV10-2 and TRBJ1-1, with D tentatively TRBD1 (6 bases). V lost 2 bases, J lost 3 bases, and 7 bases lay in between. This CDR3 region has 13 residues. Germline lookup yields CDR1 WSHSY and CDR2 SAAADI. The CDR3 spells CASSEEGDTEAFF. The CDR3 region has the DNA TGCGCCAGCAGTGAGGAGGGGGACACTGAAGCTTTCTTT.

The CDR3 nucleotides read TGTGCCAGCACACTAGTTTATGAGACCCAGTACTTC. Translated, it gives CASTLVYETQYF. The rearrangement joins TRBV2 to TRBJ2-5; D is perhaps TRBD2 (5 bases). This CDR3 has 12 amino acids. Trimming shortened V by 7 bases and J by 5 bases, and 11 bases separated the two germline ends. The V gene's germline CDR1 is SNHLY and CDR2 FYNNEI.

V and J are TRBV30 and TRBJ2-7; a weak D match, TRBD2 (5 bases). The CDR3 is 14 amino acids. V was pared by 0 bases and J by 3 bases, with 12 bases between. Germline loops: CDR1 GTSNPN, CDR2 SVGIG (reference sequence). The CDR3 DNA reads TGTGCCTGGAGTGTGGGAGTTACGGGCTACGAGCAGTACTTC. This translates into CAWSVGVTGYEQYF.

The rearrangement joins TRBV5-6 to TRBJ1-2, with TRBD1 as a possible D gene (5 bases). Germline-derived CDR1 and CDR2 are SGHDT and YYEEEE. V lost 4 bases and J 0 bases, leaving 13 bases between the germline ends. The CDR3 spans 15 residues. CDR3 in amino acids: CASSQRQSANYGYTF. CDR3 in DNA: TGTGCCAGCAGCCAGCGACAGAGTGCTAACTATGGCTACACCTTC. Full variable domain (missing parts from reference TRBV5-6 and TRBJ1-2): DAGVTQSPTHLIKTRGQQVTLRCSPKSGHDTVSWYQQALGQGPQFIFQYYEEEERQRGNFPDRFSGHQFPNYSSELNVNALLLGDSALYLCASSQRQSANYGYTFGSGTRLTVV.

The V and J genes are TRBV28 and TRBJ2-3, with TRBD2 matching 12 bases. The CDR3 length is 15 residues. With V trimmed by 5 bases and J by 6 bases, 6 bases remained unmatched. In germline, CDR1 is MDHEN, CDR2 SYDVKM. CDR3 residues: CASSLTSGSTDTQYF. CDR3 DNA: TGTGCCAGCAGTCTGACTAGCGGGAGTACCGATACGCAGTATTTT.

The chain has TRBV5-5 and TRBJ1-3, with TRBD1 identical over 9 bases. Per the germline V gene, CDR1 is SGHKS and CDR2 is YYEKEE (reference sequence). V lost 4 bases to trimming and J lost 2 bases; unmatched junction nucleotides: 7. The CDR3 is 16 residues long. CDR3 in amino acids: CASSRLWDRAGNTIYF. CDR3 DNA: TGTGCCAGCAGCCGGCTATGGGACAGGGCTGGAAACACCATATATTTT.